This T cell receptor (beta chain) was obtained from a study of shared clonotypes between healthy human individuals. Broader study findings: Around 5% was the fraction of naive CD4 clonotypes found shared across four donors.

Details on this clone: Its cognate antigen is unknown.

Positive CCR7 selection of CD45RO-negative cells yielded the naive CD8 cells, and terminally differentiated effector memory CD45RA+ cells were excluded. CDR1 LNHDA and CDR2 SQIVND come from the germline V gene (reference sequence). This CDR3 contains 14 residues. With V trimmed by 5 bases and J by 3 bases, 7 bases remained unmatched. Some clones are missing from TCRdb's copy, which holds only in-frame ones; the method was immunoSEQ multiplex PCR. The repertoire includes 1.5 million to 2.5 million clones, just under 95% of them detected once, and more than 0.9% sits in the top ten. Input material: naive CD8+ T cells sorted from blood. V is TRBV19 and J is TRBJ2-7; 7 nucleotides agree with TRBD1. This sequence was found in a man in his late teens or twenties in good health. CDR3 sequence (DNA): TGTGCCAGTAGTGCCCGGGACAGAGACTACGAGCAGTACTTC. It encodes CASSARDRDYEQYF.